The 28 T cell receptor beta chains presented below share a single source sample, sequenced in a study of molecular identifiers for immune sequencing clone quantification. TCRdb recomputed calls from the PCR reads with MiXCR, one row per CDR3 protein. The data hold under 650,000 distinct CDR3 sequences, with about 20% observed a single time. The specimen was naive CD8+ T cells from blood, with Jurkat cell RNA spiked in. Subset in this sample: FACS-sorted CD8+CD4-CCR7+CD45RA+ naive T cells. Source of these receptors: a human donor in good health. Some libraries in this study had Jurkat cell RNA spiked in.

About this clonotype: A read error is possible here, since a much larger clone lies one base away. The chain is built from TRBV15 and TRBJ2-2, with D perhaps TRBD2 (6 bases). The CDR3 has 13 residues. CDR1 LNHNV and CDR2 YYDKDF come from the germline V gene (reference sequence). The CDR3 coding sequence is TGTGCCACCAGCAGAGTTATAACCGGGGGGCTGTTTTTT. This codes for CATSRVITGGLFF.

The table lists this clonotype with a few counts. The chain links TRBV6-2 or TRBV6-3 to TRBJ2-7, with unresolved D. The V and J ends lost 4 bases and 5 bases respectively, with 9 bases between them. Germline values: CDR1 MNHEY, CDR2 SVGEGT. The CDR3 consists of 12 residues. CDR3 region: CASSFDIHEQYF. CDR3 DNA: TGTGCCAGCAGTTTCGACATCCACGAGCAGTACTTC.

As regards this clonotype: This may arise from a read error, as a much more abundant clone is one base away. This chain connects TRBV4-3 to TRBJ2-7, with TRBD1 as a possible D gene (6 bases). Germline values: CDR1 LGHNA, CDR2 YSLEER. The CDR3 contains 16 residues. CDR3: CAGSQGIGQTSYEQYF. The DNA of the CDR3 is TGCGCCGGCAGCCAAGGAATTGGACAGACTTCCTACGAGCAGTACTTC.

This clonotype has more than one count but fewer than ten. A much larger clone lies one base from this, so it may be a read error. V is TRBV4-2 and J is TRBJ2-7; the D gene is possibly TRBD2 (5 bases). CDR1 is LGHNA, CDR2 YNFKEQ, per germline. The CDR3 loop spans 14 amino acids. CDR3 loop: CASSHSGSSYGQYF. CDR3 DNA sequence: TGTGCCAGCAGCCATTCGGGGAGCTCCTACGGGCAGTACTTC.

This rearrangement joins TRBV6-5 to TRBJ2-7; D assignment may be TRBD1 or TRBD2 (6 bases each). Trimming stripped 2 bases from V and 3 bases from J, with 17 bases between. The V gene's germline CDR1 is MNHEY and CDR2 SVGAGI. CDR3 length: 16 amino acids. For the CDR3, the DNA is TGTGCCAGCAGTTACGGGTGGGGGGCCGTTGGCTACGAGCAGTACTTC. Translation gives CASSYGWGAVGYEQYF.

Points on this clonotype: A much larger clone is a single base away; this may be a read error. The rearrangement links TRBV20-1 to TRBJ2-6; D is unclear. The V end was cut by 0 bases, the J end by 2 bases, with 11 bases between. From germline, CDR1 is DFQATT and CDR2 SNEGSKA (reference sequence). The CDR3 is made up of 16 amino acids. The CDR3 bases are TGCAGTGCTAGAGATCTTGGGTGGCCTGGGGCCAACGTCCTGACTTTC. This sequence encodes CSARDLGWPGANVLTF.

This clonotype was observed at least ten times. The CDR3 region is CASRIAGASTDTQYF. The CDR3, as DNA: TGTGCCAGCAGGATAGCGGGAGCGAGCACAGATACGCAGTATTTT. This chain connects TRBV28 to TRBJ2-3; TRBD2 agrees at 9 bases. Germline V gives CDR1 MDHEN, CDR2 SYDVKM. The CDR3 runs to 15 residues. V lost 6 bases and J lost 0; bases outside the gene matches: 4. Full variable domain (remainder filled in from reference TRBV28 and TRBJ2-3): DVKVTQSSRYLVKRTGEKVFLECVQDMDHENMFWYRQDPGLGLRLIYFSYDVKMKEKGDIPEGYSVSREKKERFSLILESASTNQTSMYLCASRIAGASTDTQYFGPGTRLTVL.

In this sample, this clonotype turned up a few times. This chain joins TRBV2 and TRBJ2-2, with 11 bases lining up with TRBD2. This CDR3 spans 14 amino acids. Germline V CDR1 and CDR2: SNHLY, FYNNEI. The V gene end was trimmed by 7 bases and the J gene end by 6 bases; junction bases not matched to a gene: 4. Written as DNA, the CDR3 is TGTGCCAGCATTAGCGGGAGGGCCGCCGGGGAGCTGTTTTTT. Translated, it gives CASISGRAAGELFF. The whole variable domain, filled in from reference TRBV2 and TRBJ2-2, reads EPEVTQTPSHQVTQMGQEVILRCVPISNHLYFYWYRQILGQKVEFLVSFYNNEISEKSEIFDDQFSVERPDGSNFTLKIRSTKLEDSAMYFCASISGRAAGELFFGEGSRLTVL.

The table lists this clonotype with many counts. The chain uses TRBV7-6 and TRBJ1-1; TRBD1 is a possible D gene (6 bases). CDR3 size: 15 residues. Germline V gives CDR1 SGHVS, CDR2 FNYEAQ. Trimming pared 5 bases from V and 7 bases from J, leaving 20 bases between. CDR3 nucleotides: TGTGCCAGCAGCCCTCCCAGGGGTTCTCCTGATGAAGCTTTCTTT. Its protein product is CASSPPRGSPDEAFF.

This clonotype was seen a single time. This sequence may be a read error, since a much larger clone differs from it by one base. The rearrangement joins TRBV7-2 to TRBJ2-7; TRBD1 might be the D (6 bases). This CDR3 spans 15 amino acids. The ends were cut back, 4 bases at V and 3 bases at J, with 16 bases in the middle. CDR1 is SGHTA and CDR2 is FQGNSA in the germline V gene. CDR3 nucleotide sequence: TGTGCCAGCAGCTCAGCGCCCACAGGGATCTACGAGCAGTACTTC. The encoded protein is CASSSAPTGIYEQYF.

This clonotype was detected ten times or more. V gene TRBV12-3 or TRBV12-4 combines with J gene TRBJ1-4; D unclear. Trimming left V 1 base short and J 8 bases short, with 14 bases between. This CDR3 contains 15 residues. The CDR3 bases are TGTGCCAGCAGTTTAGAGCGACGGGCTGACGAAAAACTGTTTTTT. Protein product: CASSLERRADEKLFF.

This clonotype was detected only once. The chain links TRBV5-1 to TRBJ2-7; TRBD1 matches at 10 bases. Per the germline V gene, CDR1 is SGHRS and CDR2 is YFSETQ. The J segment lost 5 bases and the V segment lost 2 bases, leaving 13 bases of the junction unmatched. The CDR3 extends over 17 amino acids. The CDR3 loop is CASSLQHFGQGGDEQYF. The CDR3 nucleotides are TGCGCCAGCAGCTTACAGCATTTCGGACAGGGGGGCGACGAGCAGTACTTC.

This clonotype has a handful of counts. The gene calls are TRBV5-6 and TRBJ2-7, with 9 nucleotides matching TRBD1. Germline assignment: CDR1 SGHDT and CDR2 YYEEEE. CDR3 length equals 16 residues. Trimming cost V 4 bases and J 5 bases; bases outside gene matches: 13. The CDR3 here is CASSGQLLGQGNEQYF. The CDR3 nucleotides are TGTGCCAGCAGCGGTCAACTCCTGGGACAGGGAAACGAGCAGTACTTC.

A note on this clonotype: A much larger clone differs by one base, so this may be a read error. This chain joins TRBV27 and TRBJ2-3; perhaps TRBD2 as D (5 bases). The CDR3 is 16 residues long. The germline V gene encodes CDR1 MNHEY and CDR2 SMNVEV (reference sequence). CDR3 nucleotide sequence: TGTGACAGCACCCCTACACTCGCGGGCTTCACAGATACGCAGTATTTT. Its protein is CDSTPTLAGFTDTQYF.

For this clonotype: This may stem from a read error, because a much larger clone lies one nucleotide away. The chain couples TRBV30 to TRBJ1-1; the D is unclear. The CDR3 totals 13 residues. Germline V CDR1 and CDR2: GTSNPN, SVGIG (reference sequence). The CDR3 DNA is TGTGCCTGGGGTGTCTTCGGGGATACTGAAGCTTTCTTT. Its translation: CAWGVFGDTEAFF. Drawing the rest from reference TRBV30 and TRBJ1-1, the complete variable domain is SQTIHQWPATLVQPVGSPLSLECTVEGTSNPNLYWYRQAAGRGLQLLFYSVGIGQISSEVPQNLSASRPQDRQFILSSKKLLLSDSGFYLCAWGVFGDTEAFFGQGTRLTVV.

The sample holds many counts of this clonotype. The gene calls are TRBV19 and TRBJ1-1; D is unresolved. CDR1 is LNHDA, CDR2 SQIVND, per germline (reference sequence). The CDR3 is made up of 15 amino acids. Trimming pared 6 bases from V and 1 base from J, leaving 15 bases between. As DNA, the CDR3 is TGTGCCAGTAGCATAAACAGCGCAAGGAACACTGAAGCTTTCTTT. This translates into CASSINSARNTEAFF.

A note on this clonotype: A much larger clone sits a single nucleotide away, making a read error possible. This chain links TRBV7-6 with TRBJ1-1; D unresolved. Germline CDR1 is SGHVS and CDR2 is FNYEAQ. The CDR3 contains 16 residues. Trimming shortened V by 1 base and J by 4 bases, and 16 bases separated the two germline ends. The CDR3 is CASSLDRKGGATEAFF. The CDR3, as DNA: TGTGCCAGCAGCTTAGATAGGAAGGGCGGCGCCACTGAAGCTTTCTTT. The full variable domain, with the rest looked up from reference TRBV7-6 and TRBJ1-1, is GAGVSQSPRYKVTKRGQDVALRCDPISGHVSLYWYRQALGQGPEFLTYFNYEAQQDKSGLPNDRFSAERPEGSISTLTIQRTEQRDSAMYRCASSLDRKGGATEAFFGQGTRLTVV.

This clonotype was found many times. The chain combines TRBV11-2 with TRBJ2-3; the match to TRBD2 covers 8 bases. V gave up 0 bases and J gave up 4 bases; unmatched junction bases: 9. Germline V gene sequence: CDR1 SGHAT, CDR2 FQNNGV. The CDR3 contains 17 residues. CDR3 sequence: CASSLDGREAGADTQYF. In DNA, the CDR3 is TGTGCCAGCAGCTTAGACGGGCGGGAGGCCGGGGCAGATACGCAGTATTTT.

V and J are TRBV28 and TRBJ2-5; D perhaps matches TRBD2 (6 bases). Germline loops: CDR1 MDHEN, CDR2 SYDVKM. V dropped 7 bases and J dropped 5 bases, with 17 bases sitting between them. The CDR3 extends over 14 amino acids. The CDR3 loop reads CASTSGGGDETQYF. CDR3 DNA: TGTGCCAGCACCAGCGGCGGCGGGGACGAGACCCAGTACTTC.

This clonotype has at least ten counts. The V call is TRBV4-3, the J call TRBJ1-1; D is possibly TRBD1 (6 bases). Germline CDR1 is LGHNA and CDR2 is YSLEER. The CDR3 sequence is 17 residues long. V dropped 0 bases and J dropped 2 bases, with 16 bases sitting between them. For the CDR3, the DNA is TGCGCCAGCAGCCAAGATCAAATCACAGGGTTAAACACTGAAGCTTTCTTT. The encoded protein is CASSQDQITGLNTEAFF.

This clonotype was seen only a few times. A much larger clone differs from this one at a single base, so this may be a read error. The V gene is TRBV4-1, the J gene TRBJ2-7; tentatively, D is TRBD1 (5 bases). This CDR3 is built from 12 residues. Germline V gene sequence: CDR1 MGHRA, CDR2 YSYEKL. Trimming pared 2 bases from V and 5 bases from J, leaving 7 bases between. The CDR3 sequence: CASSQSGNEQYF. CDR3 nucleotides: TGCGCCAGCAGCCAATCAGGGAACGAGCAGTACTTC.

This chain uses TRBV5-4 with TRBJ1-2; D is unclear. Trimming pared 0 bases from V and 4 bases from J, leaving 13 bases between. The CDR3 is made up of 15 amino acids. CDR1 SGHNT and CDR2 YYREEE come from the germline V gene (reference sequence). For the CDR3, the DNA is TGTGCCAGCAGCTTGGCGCCCGGATATCTCTATGGCTACACCTTC. This sequence encodes CASSLAPGYLYGYTF.

Note on this clonotype: This sequence is one base from a far larger clone and is likely a read error. The rearrangement links TRBV27 to TRBJ1-5, with a tentative D call TRBD1 (5 bases). Germline CDR1 reads MNHEY; CDR2 reads SMNVEV (reference sequence). There are 13 residues in the CDR3. The CDR3 DNA follows: TGTGCCAGCAGTTTATGGGGGAATCAGCACCAGCATTTT. Its protein product is CASSLWGNQHQHF.

Regarding this clonotype: This may be a read error, as it is one base from a much larger clone. The chain employs TRBV28 and TRBJ1-5, with TRBD1 matching over 7 bases. Germline-derived CDR1 and CDR2 are MDHEN and SYDVKM. This CDR3 contains 15 residues. CDR3 DNA: TGTGCCAGCGGTTTCGAGACAGGGTCTAATCAGCCCCAGCATTTT. Its protein is CASGFETGSNQPQHF.

This clonotype was counted many times. The chain combines TRBV7-8 with TRBJ2-5; D is perhaps TRBD2 (6 bases). CDR1 is SGHVS and CDR2 is FQNEAQ in the germline V gene. The CDR3 covers 15 residues. The V and J ends lost 2 bases and 9 bases respectively, with 19 bases between them. The CDR3 bases are TGTGCCAGCAGCTTAACAATCGCGTCGGAGGGGTCCCAGTACTTC. It encodes CASSLTIASEGSQYF.

About this clonotype itself: A read error may explain this, as a much larger clone is one base away. The V gene is TRBV7-9, the J gene TRBJ2-5; D is unclear. With the DNA end fitting TRBJ2-7 better, the J assignment may be wrong. CDR1 and CDR2 from the germline V gene are SEHNR and FQNEAQ (reference sequence). The length of the CDR3 is 15 residues. This CDR3 reads CAGSFPGGGTYEQYF. In nucleotides, the CDR3 is TGTGCCGGCAGCTTTCCTGGCGGCGGTACCTACGAGCAGTACTTC.

On this clonotype itself: The conserved phenylalanine or tryptophan normally closing the CDR3 is absent here, so this likely arose from a read error. The V gene is TRBV5-6, the J gene TRBJ2-7; weak D call: TRBD1 (5 bases). With 0 bases removed from V and 3 bases from J, the gap between germline ends came to 7 bases. Germline CDR1 and CDR2: SGHDT and YYEEEE. The CDR3 runs 13 residues. CDR3 in amino acids: CASSLEDNYEQYL. CDR3 nucleotides: TGTGCCAGCAGCTTGGAGGACAACTACGAGCAGTACCTC.

The rearrangement joins TRBV7-9 to TRBJ2-1, with a tentative D call TRBD1 (6 bases). Trimming removed 8 bases from V and 3 bases from J, with 11 bases in between. CDR1 SEHNR and CDR2 FQNEAQ come from the germline V gene (reference sequence). CDR3 length equals 13 residues. In DNA form, the CDR3 reads TGTGCCAGCGGTGGGGGCCTCTACAATGAGCAGTTCTTC. It codes for CASGGGLYNEQFF.